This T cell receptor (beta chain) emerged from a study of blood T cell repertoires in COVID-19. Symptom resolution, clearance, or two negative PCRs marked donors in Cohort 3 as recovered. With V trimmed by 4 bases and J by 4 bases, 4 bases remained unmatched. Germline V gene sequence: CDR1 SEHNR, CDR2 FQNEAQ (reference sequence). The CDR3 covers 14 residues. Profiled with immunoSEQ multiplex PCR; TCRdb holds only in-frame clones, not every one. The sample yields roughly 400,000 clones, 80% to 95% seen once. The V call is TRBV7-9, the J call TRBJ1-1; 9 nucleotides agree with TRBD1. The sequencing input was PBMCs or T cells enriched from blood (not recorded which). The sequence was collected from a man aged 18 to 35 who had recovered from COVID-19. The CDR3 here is CASSYGTGTTEAFF. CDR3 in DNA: TGTGCCAGCAGCTATGGGACAGGGACCACTGAAGCTTTCTTT.